This TCR beta chain derives from a study of T-cell reconstitution after alpha-beta-depleted transplantation in children. The V gene's germline CDR1 is MGHRA and CDR2 YSYEKL. The CDR3 contains 13 residues. Trimming cost V 0 bases and J 14 bases, with 14 bases left between them. Preparation of the TCRbeta library used unique molecular identifiers. TCRdb processed the PCR reads anew with MiXCR; each CDR3 protein has one entry. The table shows some 500,000 distinct CDR3 sequences, with approximately 16% occurring only once. This receptor was taken from a human donor who donated a stem cell graft to a child with acute lymphoblastic leukemia. The source was PBMCs from the stem cell graft donor, collected from the stem cell graft. This chain connects TRBV4-1 to TRBJ2-1; tentatively, D is TRBD1 (6 bases). CDR3 nucleotide sequence: TGCGCCAGCAGCCAAGAGATGAGGACAGATGAGTTCTTC. It specifies CASSQEMRTDEFF.